A single sample is the source of the 3 T cell receptor beta chains below, sequenced in a study of blood T cell repertoires in COVID-19. Assay: immunoSEQ multiplex PCR; the TCRdb copy retains only in-frame clones and omits some. This table has 100,000 to 150,000 clones, around 88% appearing once. The sequenced material came from peripheral blood. The receptor source for this set is a man aged 55 to 70 with COVID-19, enrolled during active disease.

V gene TRBV6-2 or TRBV6-3 combines with J gene TRBJ1-2; D ambiguous. Trimming removed 5 bases at V and 2 bases at J, with 6 bases between. The germline V gene encodes CDR1 MNHEY and CDR2 SVGEGT. CDR3 length equals 12 residues. This chain's CDR3 is CASSQNNYGYTF. The CDR3 DNA reads as TGTGCCAGCAGTCAGAACAACTATGGCTACACCTTC.

The chain couples TRBV6-2 or TRBV6-3 to TRBJ2-4; 7 nucleotides match TRBD2. CDR1 and CDR2 from the germline V gene are MNHEY and SVGEGT. There are 15 residues in the CDR3. The ends lost 2 bases at V and 2 bases at J; junction bases unmatched: 3. The CDR3 loop is CASSYRGLTKNIQYF. CDR3 nucleotides: TGTGCCAGCAGTTACAGGGGACTAACCAAAAACATTCAGTACTTC.

This clone has a handful of counts. This chain joins TRBV6-5 and TRBJ1-6; 10 nucleotides match TRBD1. V shed 7 bases and J 7 bases; nucleotides not matched to a gene: 7. This CDR3 has 15 residues. Germline CDR1 is MNHEY and CDR2 is SVGAGI. The CDR3 sequence is CASTLDRGQNSPLHF. CDR3 bases: TGTGCCAGCACCCTCGACAGGGGGCAAAATTCACCCCTCCACTTT.